The table lists the clone carrying this T cell receptor beta chain with a few counts. Its antigen is as yet unknown. Researchers prepared the TCRbeta library using unique molecular identifiers, the study reports. In TCRdb, the PCR reads were re-called with MiXCR into one record per CDR3 protein. The sample yields approximately 800,000 distinct CDR3 sequences, roughly 15% seen once. The data were taken from a study of T-cell reconstitution after alpha-beta-depleted transplantation in children. Regarding the study as a whole: The origin of alpha-beta T cells about two months after transplant was reportedly several hundred expanded graft clones.

CDR1 is SQVTM, CDR2 ANQGSEA, per germline. V was trimmed by 8 bases and J by 3 bases, leaving 16 bases between them. The CDR3 length is 14 residues. Source: PBMCs, mostly from graft donor cells, taken 360 days after TCRalphabeta/CD19-depleted stem cell transplant. The rearrangement uses TRBV29-1 and TRBJ2-2; the D gene could be TRBD1 or TRBD2 (5 bases each). The receptor comes from a male patient younger than 18 who had a stem cell transplant for acute lymphoblastic leukemia, so the T cells may come from the graft donor. The CDR3 reads CSSRGTWDTGELFF. In nucleotides, the CDR3 is TGCAGCTCGCGAGGGACCTGGGACACCGGGGAGCTGTTTTTT.